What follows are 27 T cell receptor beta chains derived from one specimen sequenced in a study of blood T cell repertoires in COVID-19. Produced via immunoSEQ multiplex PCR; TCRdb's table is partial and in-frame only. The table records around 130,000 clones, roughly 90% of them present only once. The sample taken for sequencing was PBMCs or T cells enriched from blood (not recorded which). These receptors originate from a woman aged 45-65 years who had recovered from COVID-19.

The CDR3 nucleotides read TGTGCCAGCAGCTCGAGGGTTGACGAGCAGTACTTC. Protein sequence: CASSSRVDEQYF. The chain has TRBV9 and TRBJ2-7; TRBD2 is a possible D gene (5 bases). Trimming took 4 bases from V and 5 from J, leaving 10 bases between them. The germline CDR1 and CDR2 sequences are SGDLS and YYNGEE. The CDR3 is 12 amino acids.

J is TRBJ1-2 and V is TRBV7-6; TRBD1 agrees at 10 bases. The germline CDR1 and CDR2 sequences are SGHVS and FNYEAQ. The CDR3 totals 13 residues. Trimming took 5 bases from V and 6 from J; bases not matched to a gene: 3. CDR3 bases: TGTGCCAGCAGCCCAGACAGGGGGCATGGCTACACCTTC. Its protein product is CASSPDRGHGYTF.

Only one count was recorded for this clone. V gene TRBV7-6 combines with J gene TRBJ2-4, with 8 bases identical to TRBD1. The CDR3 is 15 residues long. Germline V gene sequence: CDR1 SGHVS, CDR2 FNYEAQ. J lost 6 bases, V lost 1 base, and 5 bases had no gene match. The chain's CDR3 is CASSLDPGTGNIQYF. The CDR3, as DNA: TGTGCCAGCAGCTTAGATCCGGGGACAGGAAACATTCAGTACTTC.

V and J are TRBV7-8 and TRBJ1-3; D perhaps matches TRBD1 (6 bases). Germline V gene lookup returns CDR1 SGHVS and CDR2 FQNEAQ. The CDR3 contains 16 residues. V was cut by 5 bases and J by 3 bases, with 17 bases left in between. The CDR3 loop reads CASSLSTGLGGNTIYF. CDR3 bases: TGTGCCAGCAGCCTGAGTACAGGGCTTGGTGGAAACACCATATATTTT.

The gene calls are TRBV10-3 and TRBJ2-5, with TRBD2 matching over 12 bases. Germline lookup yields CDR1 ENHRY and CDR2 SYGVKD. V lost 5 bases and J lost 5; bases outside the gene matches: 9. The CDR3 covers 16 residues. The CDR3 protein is CAISRLAGGPAETQYF. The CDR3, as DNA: TGTGCCATCAGTCGTCTAGCGGGGGGGCCGGCGGAGACCCAGTACTTC.

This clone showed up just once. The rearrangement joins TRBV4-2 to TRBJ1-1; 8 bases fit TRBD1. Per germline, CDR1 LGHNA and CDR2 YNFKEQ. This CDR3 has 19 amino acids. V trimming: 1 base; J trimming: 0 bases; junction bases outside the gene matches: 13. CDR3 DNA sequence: TGTGCCAGCAGCCAAGGATCCGCGGACAGGGATCTTCTGAACACTGAAGCTTTCTTT. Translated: CASSQGSADRDLLNTEAFF.

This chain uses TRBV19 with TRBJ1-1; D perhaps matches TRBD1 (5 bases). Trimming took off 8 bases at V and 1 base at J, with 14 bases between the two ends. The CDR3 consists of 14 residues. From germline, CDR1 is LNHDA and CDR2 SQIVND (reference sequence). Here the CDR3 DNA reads TGTGCCAGTTTACAGGCCGGGGGGAACACTGAAGCTTTCTTT. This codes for CASLQAGGNTEAFF.

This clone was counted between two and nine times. CDR3 amino acids: CASRGQGAYTEAFF. CDR3 DNA sequence: TGTGCCAGCAGAGGACAGGGGGCGTACACTGAAGCTTTCTTT. The V and J genes are TRBV21-1 and TRBJ1-1; the table assigns TRBD1, which was not confirmed against the DNA. TRBV21-1 represents a pseudogene. This CDR3 has 14 amino acids.

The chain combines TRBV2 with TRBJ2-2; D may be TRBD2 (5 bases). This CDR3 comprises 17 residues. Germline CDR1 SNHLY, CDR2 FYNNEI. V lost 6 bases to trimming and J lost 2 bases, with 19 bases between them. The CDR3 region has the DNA TGTGCCAGCAGCGGATACACGCGGGCCGATAACACCGGGGAGCTGTTTTTT. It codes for CASSGYTRADNTGELFF.

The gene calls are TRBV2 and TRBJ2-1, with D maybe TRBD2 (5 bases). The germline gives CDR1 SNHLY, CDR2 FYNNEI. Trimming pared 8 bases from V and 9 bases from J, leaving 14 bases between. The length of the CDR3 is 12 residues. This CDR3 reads CASFPRRREQFF. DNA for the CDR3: TGTGCCAGCTTCCCGAGGAGGCGTGAGCAGTTCTTC.

The CDR3 DNA reads TGTGCCAGCAGCCCCCGGGGGACGTCCGATACGCAGTATTTT. This codes for CASSPRGTSDTQYF. This sequence joins TRBV5-6 and TRBJ2-3, with D possibly matching TRBD2 (6 bases). The V gene lost 4 bases and the J gene lost 6 bases, with 15 bases spanning the gap. CDR3 size: 14 residues. Germline CDR1 and CDR2: SGHDT and YYEEEE.

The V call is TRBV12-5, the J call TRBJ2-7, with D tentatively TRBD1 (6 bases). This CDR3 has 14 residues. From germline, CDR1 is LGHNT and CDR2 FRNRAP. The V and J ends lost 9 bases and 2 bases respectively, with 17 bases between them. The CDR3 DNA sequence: TGTGCTAGCGGATTAACCGGACAGACCTACGAGCAGTACTTC. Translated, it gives CASGLTGQTYEQYF.

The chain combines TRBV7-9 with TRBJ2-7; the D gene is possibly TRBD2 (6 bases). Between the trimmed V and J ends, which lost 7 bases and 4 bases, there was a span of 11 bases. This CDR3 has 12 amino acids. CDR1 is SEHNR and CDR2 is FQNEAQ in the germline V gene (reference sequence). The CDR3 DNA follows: TGTGCCAGCACCGAACGGGGGTACGAGCAGTACTTC. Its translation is CASTERGYEQYF. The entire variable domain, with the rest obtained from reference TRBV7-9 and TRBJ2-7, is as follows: DTGVSQNPRHKITKRGQNVTFRCDPISEHNRLYWYRQTLGQGPEFLTYFQNEAQLEKSRLLSDRFSAERPKGSFSTLEIQRTEQGDSAMYLCASTERGYEQYFGPGTRLTVT.

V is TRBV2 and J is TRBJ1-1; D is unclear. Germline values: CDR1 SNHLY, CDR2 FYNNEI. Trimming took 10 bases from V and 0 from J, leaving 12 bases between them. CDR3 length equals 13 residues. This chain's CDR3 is CATKTEVNTEAFF. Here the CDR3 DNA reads TGTGCCACAAAGACGGAGGTGAACACTGAAGCTTTCTTT.

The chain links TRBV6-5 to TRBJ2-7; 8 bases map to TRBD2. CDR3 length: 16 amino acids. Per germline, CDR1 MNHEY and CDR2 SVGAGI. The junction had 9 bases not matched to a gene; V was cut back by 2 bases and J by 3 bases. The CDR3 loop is CASSYAPGAGGYEQYF. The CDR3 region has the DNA TGTGCCAGCAGTTACGCGCCGGGGGCGGGGGGCTACGAGCAGTACTTC.

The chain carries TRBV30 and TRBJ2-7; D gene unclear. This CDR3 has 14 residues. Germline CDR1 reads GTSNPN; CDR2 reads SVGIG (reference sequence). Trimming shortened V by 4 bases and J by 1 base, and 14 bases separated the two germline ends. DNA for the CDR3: TGTGCCTGGAAGCCCCTAGGTGGTTCCTACGAGCAGTACTTC. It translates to CAWKPLGGSYEQYF.

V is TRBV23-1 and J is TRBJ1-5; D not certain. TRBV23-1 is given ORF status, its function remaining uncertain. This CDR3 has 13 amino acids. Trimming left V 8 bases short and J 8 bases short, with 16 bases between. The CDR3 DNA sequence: TGCGCCAGCGTCTCGGGGATGGTAAAGCCCCAGCATTTT. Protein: CASVSGMVKPQHF.

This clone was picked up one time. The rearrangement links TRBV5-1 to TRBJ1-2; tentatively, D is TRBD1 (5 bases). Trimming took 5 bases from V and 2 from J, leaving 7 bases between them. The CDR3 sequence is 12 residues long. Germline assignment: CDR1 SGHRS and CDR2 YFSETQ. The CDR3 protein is CASRQGNYGYTF. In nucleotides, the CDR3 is TGCGCCAGCAGGCAGGGAAACTATGGCTACACCTTC.

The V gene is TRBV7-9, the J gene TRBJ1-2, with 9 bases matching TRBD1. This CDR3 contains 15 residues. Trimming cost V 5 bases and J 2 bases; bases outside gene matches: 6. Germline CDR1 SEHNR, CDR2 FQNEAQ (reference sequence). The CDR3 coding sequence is TGTGCCAGCAGCCCCGAGGGACAGGGAAACTATGGCTACACCTTC. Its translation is CASSPEGQGNYGYTF.

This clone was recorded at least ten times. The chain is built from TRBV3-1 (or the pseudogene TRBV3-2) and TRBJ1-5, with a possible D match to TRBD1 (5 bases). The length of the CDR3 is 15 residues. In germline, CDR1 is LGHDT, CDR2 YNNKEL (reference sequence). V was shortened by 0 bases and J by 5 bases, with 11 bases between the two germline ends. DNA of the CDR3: TGTGCCAGCAGCCAAGAGCACAGGTGTCATCAGCCCCAGCATTTT. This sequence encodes CASSQEHRCHQPQHF.

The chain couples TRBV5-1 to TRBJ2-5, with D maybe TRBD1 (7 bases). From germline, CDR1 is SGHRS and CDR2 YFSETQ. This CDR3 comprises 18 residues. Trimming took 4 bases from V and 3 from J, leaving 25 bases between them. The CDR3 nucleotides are TGCGCCAGCAGCCCTGGGGGGTCACAGGGGTCTGGAAAAGAGACCCAGTACTTC. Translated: CASSPGGSQGSGKETQYF.

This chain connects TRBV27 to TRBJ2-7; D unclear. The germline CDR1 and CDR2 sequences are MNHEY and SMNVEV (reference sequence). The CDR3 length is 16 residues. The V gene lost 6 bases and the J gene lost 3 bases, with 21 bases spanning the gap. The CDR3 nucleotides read TGTGCCAGCAGCCCCGAGTCGCAGGCAGTATACTACGAGCAGTACTTC. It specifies CASSPESQAVYYEQYF.

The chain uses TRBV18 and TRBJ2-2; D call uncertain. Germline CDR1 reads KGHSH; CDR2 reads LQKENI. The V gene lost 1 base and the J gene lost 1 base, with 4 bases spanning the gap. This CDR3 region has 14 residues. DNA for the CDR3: TGTGCCAGCTCACCACGTCAGAACACCGGGGAGCTGTTTTTT. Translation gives CASSPRQNTGELFF.

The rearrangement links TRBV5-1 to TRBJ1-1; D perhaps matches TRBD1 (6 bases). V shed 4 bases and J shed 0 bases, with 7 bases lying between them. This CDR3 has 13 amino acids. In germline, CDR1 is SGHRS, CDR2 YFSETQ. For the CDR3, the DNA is TGCGCCAGCAGCGGGACATTGAACACTGAAGCTTTCTTT. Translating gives CASSGTLNTEAFF.

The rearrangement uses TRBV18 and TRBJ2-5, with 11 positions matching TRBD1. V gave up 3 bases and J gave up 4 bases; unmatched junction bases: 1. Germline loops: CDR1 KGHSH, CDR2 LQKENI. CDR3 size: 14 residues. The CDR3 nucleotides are TGTGCCAGCTCACCCGGGACAGGGGGAGAGACCCAGTACTTC. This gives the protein CASSPGTGGETQYF.

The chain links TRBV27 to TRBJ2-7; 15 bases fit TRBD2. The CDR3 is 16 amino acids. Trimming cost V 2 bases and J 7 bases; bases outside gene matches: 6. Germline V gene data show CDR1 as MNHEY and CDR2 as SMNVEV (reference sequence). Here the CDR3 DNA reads TGTGCCAGCAGTTTAAGGACTAGCGGGGGGGCCTTGGAGCAGTACTTC. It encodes CASSLRTSGGALEQYF.

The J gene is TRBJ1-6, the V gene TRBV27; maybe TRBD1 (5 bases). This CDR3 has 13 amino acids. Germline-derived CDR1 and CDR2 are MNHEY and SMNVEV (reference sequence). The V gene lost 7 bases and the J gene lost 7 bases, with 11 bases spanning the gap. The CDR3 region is CASTQDGNSPLHF. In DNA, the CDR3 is TGTGCCAGCACACAGGACGGAAATTCACCCCTCCACTTT.